The next 2 T cell receptor beta chains were all read from a single sample in a study of CD8+CD57+ T cells in acquired aplastic anemia. Profiling that covered TCR beta VDJ and CDR3 relied on genomic DNA as its template. TCRdb reanalysed the reads using MiXCR and keeps one entry per CDR3 protein. The table lists some 190,000 distinct CDR3 sequences, around half of them singletons, with 2.5% to 3.5% in the top ten. Sequenced input: sorted CD4+, CD8+, or CD8+CD57+ T cells (not recorded which) from PBMCs. All receptors come from a human donor in good health.

The V and J genes are TRBV5-7 and TRBJ2-7, with D possibly being TRBD2 (7 bases). TRBV5-7 is classed as an ORF, of uncertain function. The CDR3 spans 14 residues. The V and J ends lost 1 base and 7 bases respectively, with 15 bases between them. In DNA, the CDR3 is TGTGCCAGCAGCTTGAAGGGGGGGGCTGCGGAGCAGTACTTC. This sequence encodes CASSLKGGAAEQYF.

The genes are TRBV9 and TRBJ2-7, with D perhaps TRBD2 (7 bases). V shed 3 bases and J shed 3 bases, with 13 bases lying between them. CDR1 is SGDLS and CDR2 is YYNGEE in the germline V gene. The CDR3 extends over 14 amino acids. CDR3 protein: CASSERGGIYEQYF. CDR3 nucleotide sequence: TGTGCCAGCAGCGAGAGGGGGGGTATCTACGAGCAGTACTTC.